This T cell receptor (beta chain) was profiled in a study of T cells expressing NK-cell markers. The CDR3 has 16 residues. TCRdb reprocessed the 5' RACE reads and reports one entry per CDR3 protein, with no DNA. This listing includes over 150,000 distinct CDR3 sequences. This sequence was found in a man aged 18 to 69 in good health. Sequenced input: blood T cells: a sorted CD56 or NKG2C T cell subset, CD4+ or CD8+ T cells, or bulk PBMC T cells (not recorded which). The chain uses TRBV12-3 or TRBV12-4 and TRBJ2-1; TCRdb proposes TRBD1, but this gene call is untestable without DNA. Here the CDR3 reads CASSFGGTYSYNEQFF.